These 7 T cell receptor beta chains share one sample of origin, sequenced in a study of T cells in Graves' hyperthyroidism and ophthalmopathy. From RNA transcripts, TCR beta CDR3 regions were amplified. The study used the HTBI primer set for a first-round RT-PCR of the TCR CDR3. TCRdb analysed the multiplex PCR reads with MiXCR anew, one entry per CDR3 protein. The sample includes around 620,000 distinct CDR3 sequences, around 42% seen only once; the top ten take around 20%. Sequenced input: peripheral blood or thyroid tissue (not recorded which). The receptors originated from an adult woman with Graves' disease, either hyperthyroidism or ophthalmopathy (not recorded which).

This sequence joins TRBV7-9 and TRBJ1-1; D is uncertain. Germline assignment: CDR1 SEHNR and CDR2 FQNEAQ (reference sequence). The CDR3 contains 15 residues. Trimming left V 7 bases short and J 1 base short, with 16 bases between. CDR3 DNA sequence: TGTGCCAGCACCCCTCATTCAACTCAGAACACTGAAGCTTTCTTT. This gives the protein CASTPHSTQNTEAFF.

This chain joins TRBV19 and TRBJ1-2, with D hard to call. The germline CDR1 and CDR2 sequences are LNHDA and SQIVND (reference sequence). V was shortened by 4 bases and J by 8 bases, with 17 bases between the two germline ends. The length of the CDR3 is 14 residues. CDR3: CASSRTREIKGYTF. As DNA, the CDR3 is TGTGCCAGTAGTAGAACCCGGGAGATTAAAGGCTACACCTTC.

With respect to this clonotype: A much larger clone is a single base away; this may be a read error. This rearrangement joins TRBV19 to TRBJ1-1; 7 bases align to TRBD1. Germline V gene sequence: CDR1 LNHDA, CDR2 SQIVND (reference sequence). J lost 6 bases, V lost 5 bases, and 15 bases had no gene match. The CDR3 totals 16 residues. DNA for the CDR3: TGTGCCAGTAGTCAACCCCCACAGGGGAGGGACGCTGAAGCTTTCTTT. This sequence encodes CASSQPPQGRDAEAFF. Based on the CDR3 plus reference TRBV19 and TRBJ1-1, the full variable domain is DGGITQSPKYLFRKEGQNVTLSCEQNLNHDAMYWYRQDPGQGLRLIYYSQIVNDFQKGDIAEGYSVSREKKESFPLTVTSAQKNPTAFYLCASSQPPQGRDAEAFFGQGTRLTVV.

In this sample, this clonotype turned up a few times. The chain employs TRBV29-1 and TRBJ1-2; a possible D gene is TRBD1 (6 bases). The CDR3 sequence is 11 residues long. Per germline, CDR1 SQVTM and CDR2 ANQGSEA. With 1 base removed from V and 6 bases from J, the gap between germline ends came to 6 bases. CDR3 coding DNA: TGCAGCGTTGAAGGGGGGCATGGCTACACCTTC. Its translation is CSVEGGHGYTF.

This clonotype has only a few counts. The V and J genes are TRBV15 and TRBJ1-6; D remains unclear. From germline, CDR1 is LNHNV and CDR2 YYDKDF (reference sequence). This CDR3 comprises 14 residues. Deletions cut 0 bases from V and 14 bases from J, with 14 bases between. The CDR3 nucleotides read TGTGCCACCAGCAGAGAGCGGGGTTCGGTGGCCCTCCACTTT. Its protein is CATSRERGSVALHF.

This clonotype has just a few counts. This chain uses TRBV29-1 with TRBJ1-1; D might be TRBD1 (6 bases). Trimming shortened V by 4 bases and J by 5 bases, and 11 bases separated the two germline ends. Germline CDR1 SQVTM, CDR2 ANQGSEA. This CDR3 has 12 amino acids. The CDR3, as DNA: TGCAGCGTTGGTAAGGGGGGGACTGAAGCTTTCTTT. It codes for CSVGKGGTEAFF.

The sample holds many counts of this clonotype. The gene calls are TRBV4-1 and TRBJ2-7; D gene ambiguous. V gave up 3 bases and J gave up 5 bases, with 17 bases separating them. This CDR3 region has 15 residues. The V gene's germline CDR1 is MGHRA and CDR2 YSYEKL. The CDR3 reads CASSHQRLGSHEQYF. For the CDR3, the DNA is TGCGCCAGCAGCCACCAAAGGCTAGGTTCGCACGAGCAGTACTTC.